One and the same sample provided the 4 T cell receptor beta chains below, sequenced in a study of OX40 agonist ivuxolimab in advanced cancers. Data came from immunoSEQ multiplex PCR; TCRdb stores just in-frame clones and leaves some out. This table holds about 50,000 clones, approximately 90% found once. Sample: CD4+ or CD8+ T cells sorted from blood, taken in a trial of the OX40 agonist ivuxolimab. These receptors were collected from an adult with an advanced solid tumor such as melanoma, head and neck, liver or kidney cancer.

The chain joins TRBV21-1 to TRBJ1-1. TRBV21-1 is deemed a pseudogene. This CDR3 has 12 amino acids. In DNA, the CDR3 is TGTGCCAGCAGCCCTAGAAACGAAGAAGCTTTCTTT. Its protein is CASSPRNEEAFF.

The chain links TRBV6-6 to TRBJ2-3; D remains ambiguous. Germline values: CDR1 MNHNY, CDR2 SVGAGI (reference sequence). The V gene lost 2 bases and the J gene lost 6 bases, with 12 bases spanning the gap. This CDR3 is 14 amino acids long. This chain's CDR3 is CASSYGVSIDTQYF. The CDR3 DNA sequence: TGTGCCAGCAGTTACGGGGTTAGCATTGATACGCAGTATTTT.

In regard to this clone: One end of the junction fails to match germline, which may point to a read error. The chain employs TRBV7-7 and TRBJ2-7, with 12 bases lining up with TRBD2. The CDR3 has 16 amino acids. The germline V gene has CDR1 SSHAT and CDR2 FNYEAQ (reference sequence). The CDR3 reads CASSFRVLAGGYEQYF. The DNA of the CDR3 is TGTGCTAGCAGCTTTCGTGTACTAGCGGGAGGTTACGAGCAGTACTTC. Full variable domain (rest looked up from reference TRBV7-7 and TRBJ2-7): GAGVSQSPRYKVTKRGQDVTLRCDPISSHATLYWYQQALGQGPEFLTYFNYEAQPDKSGLPSDRFSAERPEGSISTLTIQRTEQRDSAMYRCASSFRVLAGGYEQYFGPGTRLTVT.

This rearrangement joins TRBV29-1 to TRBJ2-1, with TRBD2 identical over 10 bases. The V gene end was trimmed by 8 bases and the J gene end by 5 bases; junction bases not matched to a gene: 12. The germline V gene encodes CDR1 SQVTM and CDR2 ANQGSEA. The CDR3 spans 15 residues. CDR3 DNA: TGCAGCCACAAAGAGGGACTAGCGCTTAACAATGAGCAGTTCTTC. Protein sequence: CSHKEGLALNNEQFF.